This T cell receptor (beta chain) was identified during a study of tumor and adjacent non-tumor tissue in lung cancer. Study-level background: There were 11 to 12 adenocarcinoma, 2 squamous cell carcinoma and 1 small cell lung cancer cases. Study-level results: Higher tumor TCR diversity was associated with shorter survival. Top 100 clones took a larger repertoire share in normal lung. Tumor tissue had significantly higher TCR diversity than normal lung.

Germline CDR1 MNHNS, CDR2 SASEGT. This CDR3 spans 16 amino acids. This clonotype came up once. What it binds is unknown. With a much larger clone just one base away, this may be a read error. RNA was extracted from bulk tissue without any cell sorting. The normal lung tissue was taken more than 3 cm from the tumor edge. Three rounds of nested PCR, following a modified ARM-PCR protocol, produced the TCRbeta library. TCRdb fed the multiplex PCR reads into MiXCR, producing one record per CDR3 protein. The sample includes over 100,000 distinct CDR3 sequences, under 65% of them seen just once. The sequence was obtained from a man in his 60s with non-small cell lung cancer. The sequenced sample was distant non-tumor lung tissue. This chain connects TRBV6-1 to TRBJ2-1; D remains ambiguous. The CDR3 region has the DNA TGTGCCAGCAGTGAAGGGGATGGGCTGTCCTGCAATGAGCAGTTCTTC. Translating it yields CASSEGDGLSCNEQFF.